These T cell receptor beta chains were read from a single sample in a study of shared clonotypes between healthy human individuals. Some clones are missing from TCRdb's copy, which holds only in-frame ones; the method was immunoSEQ multiplex PCR. The sample carries 1,500,000 or so clones, around 97% recorded once. Sequences were obtained from naive CD4+ T cells sorted from blood. These receptors came from a man in his thirties or forties in good health. The CDR3 runs from the conserved cysteine through the conserved F or W.

CDR3aa | j_gene | v_gene
CASSLSGTGGEEQFF | TRBJ2-1 | TRBV5-1
CASSHNFDRIRSSGANVLTF | TRBJ2-6 | TRBV14
CASIPSNPTGELFF | TRBJ2-2 | TRBV28
CASSQELTGGWVTDTQYF | TRBJ2-3 | TRBV4-1
CASSTSRAMNTEAFF | TRBJ1-1 | TRBV19
CASSVGQANYGYTF | TRBJ1-2 | TRBV9
CASSLGAEAFF | TRBJ1-1 | TRBV5-4
CASSIASGLGSSYNEQFF | TRBJ2-1 | TRBV19
CASSFGTGTGLETQYF | TRBJ2-5 | TRBV5-6
CASSLARATGELFF | TRBJ2-2 | TRBV5-1
CASSLWSNQPQHF | TRBJ1-5 | TRBV27
CASSYGRTGNTIYF | TRBJ1-3 | TRBV6-6
CSTQTSVYTDTQYF | TRBJ2-3 | TRBV29-1
CASSGLAGAGEQFF | TRBJ2-1 | TRBV5-1
CASNPAQFAHEQFF | TRBJ2-1 | TRBV27
CASSVPGLAGDEQFF | TRBJ2-1 | TRBV28
CASSIVGRNTGELFF | TRBJ2-2 | TRBV19
CASTSGWGRQTPNEQFF | TRBJ2-1 | TRBV5-1
CASSQKLSGTLSYEQYF | TRBJ2-7 | TRBV4-1
CASSELAGAYTGELFF | TRBJ2-2 | TRBV6-1
CASSATTGAHKPFF | TRBJ1-1 | TRBV28
CASSPLLAGDTDTQYF | TRBJ2-3 | TRBV28
CASSQEPLLIGTQYF | TRBJ2-3 | TRBV4-1
CASSFGGSRETQYF | TRBJ2-5 | TRBV27
CSVEARQVILDTQYF | TRBJ2-3 | TRBV29-1
CASSLEASPHNEQFF | TRBJ2-1 | TRBV11-2
CAWSRQGQETQYF | TRBJ2-5 | TRBV30
CASSSRVTGELFF | TRBJ2-2 | TRBV13
CASSPGSSADTQYF | TRBJ2-3 | TRBV5-1
CASSKLRTWNTEAFF | TRBJ1-1 | TRBV21-1
CATSRGGRRVANTGELFF | TRBJ2-2 | TRBV15
CASSLPGDTQYF | TRBJ2-3 | TRBV28
CAWSRTGNYGYTF | TRBJ1-2 | TRBV30
CASSSFSFKGLEQYF | TRBJ2-7 | TRBV7-2
CASSLKWGQVTYEQYF | TRBJ2-7 | TRBV5-1
CASSVEGLKDGEQYF | TRBJ2-7 | TRBV9
CASRSVAGGPSREQFF | TRBJ2-1 | TRBV28
CAISESQWEETQYF | TRBJ2-5 | TRBV10-3
CASSRTNTNKRVNQPQHF | TRBJ1-5 | TRBV7-2
CASSRRDYGPYTF | TRBJ1-2 | TRBV5-7
CASSLGPPGVYEQYF | TRBJ2-7 | TRBV5-5